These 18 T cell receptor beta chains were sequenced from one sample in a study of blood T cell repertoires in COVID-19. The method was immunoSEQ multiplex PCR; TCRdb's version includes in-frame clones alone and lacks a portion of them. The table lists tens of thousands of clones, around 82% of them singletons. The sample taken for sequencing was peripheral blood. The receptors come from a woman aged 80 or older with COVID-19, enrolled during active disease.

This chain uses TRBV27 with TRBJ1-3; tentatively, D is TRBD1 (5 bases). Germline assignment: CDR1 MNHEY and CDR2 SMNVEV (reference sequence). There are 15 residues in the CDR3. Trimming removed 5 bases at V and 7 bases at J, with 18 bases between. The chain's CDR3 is CASSPQGSWGNTIYF. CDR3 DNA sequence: TGTGCCAGCAGTCCTCAGGGATCGTGGGGTAACACCATATATTTT.

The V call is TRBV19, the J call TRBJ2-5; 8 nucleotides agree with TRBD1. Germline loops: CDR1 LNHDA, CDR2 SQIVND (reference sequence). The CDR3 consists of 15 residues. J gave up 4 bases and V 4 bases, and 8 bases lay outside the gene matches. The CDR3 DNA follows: TGTGCCAGTAGTACCGGACAGGGAGGAAGAGAGACCCAGTACTTC. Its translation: CASSTGQGGRETQYF.

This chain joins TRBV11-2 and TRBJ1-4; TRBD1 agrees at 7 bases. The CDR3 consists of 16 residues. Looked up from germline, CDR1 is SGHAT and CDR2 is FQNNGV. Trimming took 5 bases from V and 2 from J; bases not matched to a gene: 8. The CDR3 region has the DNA TGTGCCAGCAGCCGCGGACAGGCGATGACTAATGAAAAACTGTTTTTT. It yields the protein CASSRGQAMTNEKLFF.

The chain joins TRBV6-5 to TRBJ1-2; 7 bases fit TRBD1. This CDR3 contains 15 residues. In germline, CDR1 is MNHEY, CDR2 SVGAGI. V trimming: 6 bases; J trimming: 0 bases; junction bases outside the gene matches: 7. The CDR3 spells CASSPTGAANYGYTF. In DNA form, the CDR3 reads TGTGCCAGCAGCCCCACAGGGGCCGCTAACTATGGCTACACCTTC.

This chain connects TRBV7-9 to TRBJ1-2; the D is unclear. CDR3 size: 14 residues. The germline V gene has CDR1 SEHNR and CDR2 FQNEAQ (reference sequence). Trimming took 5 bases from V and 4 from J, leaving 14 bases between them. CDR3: CASSKRPEGYGYTF. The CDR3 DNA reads TGTGCCAGCAGCAAACGGCCGGAGGGCTATGGCTACACCTTC.

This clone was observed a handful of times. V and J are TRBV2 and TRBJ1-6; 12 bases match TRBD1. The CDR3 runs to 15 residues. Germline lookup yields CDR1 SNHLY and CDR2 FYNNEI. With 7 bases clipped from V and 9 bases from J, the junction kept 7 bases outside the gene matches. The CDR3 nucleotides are TGTGCCAGCAAGATCGGGACAGGGGGCTTTTCACCCCTCCACTTT. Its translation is CASKIGTGGFSPLHF.

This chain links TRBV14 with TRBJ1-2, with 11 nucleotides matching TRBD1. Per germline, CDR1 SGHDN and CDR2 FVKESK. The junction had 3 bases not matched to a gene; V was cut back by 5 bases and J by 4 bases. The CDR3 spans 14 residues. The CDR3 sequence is CASSAGTGGYGYTF. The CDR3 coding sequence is TGTGCCAGCAGCGCCGGGACAGGGGGCTATGGCTACACCTTC. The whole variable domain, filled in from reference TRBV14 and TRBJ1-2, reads EAGVTQFPSHSVIEKGQTVTLRCDPISGHDNLYWYRRVMGKEIKFLLHFVKESKQDESGMPNNRFLAERTGGTYSTLKVQPAELEDSGVYFCASSAGTGGYGYTFGSGTRLTVV.

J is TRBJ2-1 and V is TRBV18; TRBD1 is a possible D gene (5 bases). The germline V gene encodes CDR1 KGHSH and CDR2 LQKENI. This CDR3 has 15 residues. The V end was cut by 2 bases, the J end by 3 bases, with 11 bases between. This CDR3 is CASSPIFRDYNEQFF. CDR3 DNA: TGTGCCAGCTCACCAATATTCAGGGACTACAATGAGCAGTTCTTC.

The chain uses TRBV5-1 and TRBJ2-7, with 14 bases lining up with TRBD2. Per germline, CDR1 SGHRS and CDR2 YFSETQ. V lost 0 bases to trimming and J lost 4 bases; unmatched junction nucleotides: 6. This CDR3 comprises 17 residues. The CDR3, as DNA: TGCGCCAGCAGCTTGGGACTAGCGGGAGGGCCGATTTACGAGCAGTACTTC. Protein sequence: CASSLGLAGGPIYEQYF.

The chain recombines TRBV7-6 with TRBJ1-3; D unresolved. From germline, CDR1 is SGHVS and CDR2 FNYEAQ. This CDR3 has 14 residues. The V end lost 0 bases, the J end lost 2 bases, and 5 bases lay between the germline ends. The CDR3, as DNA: TGTGCCAGCAGCTTAGCCATCACTGGAAACACCATATATTTT. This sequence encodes CASSLAITGNTIYF.

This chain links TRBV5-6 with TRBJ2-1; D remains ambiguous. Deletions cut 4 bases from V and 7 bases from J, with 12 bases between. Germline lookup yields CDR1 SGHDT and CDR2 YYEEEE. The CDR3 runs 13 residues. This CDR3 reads CASSPTGINEQFF. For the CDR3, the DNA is TGTGCCAGCAGCCCGACGGGTATAAATGAGCAGTTCTTC.

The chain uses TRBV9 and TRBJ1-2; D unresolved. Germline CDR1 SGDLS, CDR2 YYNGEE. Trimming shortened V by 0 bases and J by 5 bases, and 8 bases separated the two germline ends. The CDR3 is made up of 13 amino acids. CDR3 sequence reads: CASSVGTGYGYTF. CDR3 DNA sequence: TGTGCCAGCAGCGTAGGGACGGGATATGGCTACACCTTC. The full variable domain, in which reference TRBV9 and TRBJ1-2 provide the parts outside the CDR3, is DSGVTQTPKHLITATGQRVTLRCSPRSGDLSVYWYQQSLDQGLQFLIQYYNGEERAKGNILERFSAQQFPDLHSELNLSSLELGDSALYFCASSVGTGYGYTFGSGTRLTVV.

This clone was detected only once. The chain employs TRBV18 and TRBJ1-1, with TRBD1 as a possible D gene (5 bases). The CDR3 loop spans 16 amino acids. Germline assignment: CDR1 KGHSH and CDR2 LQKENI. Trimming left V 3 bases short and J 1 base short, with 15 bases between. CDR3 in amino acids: CASSPTMTAQNTEAFF. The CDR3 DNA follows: TGTGCCAGCTCACCGACGATGACAGCACAGAACACTGAAGCTTTCTTT.

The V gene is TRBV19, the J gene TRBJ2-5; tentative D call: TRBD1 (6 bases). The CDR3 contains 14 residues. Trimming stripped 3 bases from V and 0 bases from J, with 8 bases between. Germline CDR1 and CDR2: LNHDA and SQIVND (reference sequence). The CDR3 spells CASSIRGYQETQYF. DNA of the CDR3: TGTGCCAGTAGTATCAGGGGATACCAAGAGACCCAGTACTTC. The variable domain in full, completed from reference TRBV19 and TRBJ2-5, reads DGGITQSPKYLFRKEGQNVTLSCEQNLNHDAMYWYRQDPGQGLRLIYYSQIVNDFQKGDIAEGYSVSREKKESFPLTVTSAQKNPTAFYLCASSIRGYQETQYFGPGTRLLVL.

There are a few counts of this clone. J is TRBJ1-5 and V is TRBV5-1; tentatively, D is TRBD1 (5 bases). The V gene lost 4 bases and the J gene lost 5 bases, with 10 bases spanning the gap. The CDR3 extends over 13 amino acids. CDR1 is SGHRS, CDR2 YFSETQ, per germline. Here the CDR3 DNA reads TGCGCCAGCAGCCTGGCGGGGGATCAGCCCCAGCATTTT. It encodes CASSLAGDQPQHF.

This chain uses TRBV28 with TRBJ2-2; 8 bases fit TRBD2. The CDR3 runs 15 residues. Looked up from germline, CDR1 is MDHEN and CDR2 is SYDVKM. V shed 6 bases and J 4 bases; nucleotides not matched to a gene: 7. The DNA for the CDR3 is TGTGCCAGCAGCCCCCGGGGGGGCCCCACCGGGGAGCTGTTTTTT. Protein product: CASSPRGGPTGELFF.

The CDR3 loop reads CASSQLPTDTQYF. The CDR3 DNA reads as TGCGCCAGCAGCCAACTTCCCACAGATACGCAGTATTTT. The V gene is TRBV5-1, the J gene TRBJ2-3; no clear D gene. The CDR3 has 13 residues. The germline V gene has CDR1 SGHRS and CDR2 YFSETQ. The ends were cut back, 4 bases at V and 2 bases at J, with 8 bases in the middle.

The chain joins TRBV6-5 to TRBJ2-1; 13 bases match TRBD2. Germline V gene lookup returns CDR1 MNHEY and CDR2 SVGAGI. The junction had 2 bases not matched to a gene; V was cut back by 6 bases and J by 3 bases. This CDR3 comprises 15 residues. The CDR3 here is CASRRLAGGYNEQFF. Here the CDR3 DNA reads TGTGCCAGCAGAAGACTAGCGGGAGGCTACAATGAGCAGTTCTTC.